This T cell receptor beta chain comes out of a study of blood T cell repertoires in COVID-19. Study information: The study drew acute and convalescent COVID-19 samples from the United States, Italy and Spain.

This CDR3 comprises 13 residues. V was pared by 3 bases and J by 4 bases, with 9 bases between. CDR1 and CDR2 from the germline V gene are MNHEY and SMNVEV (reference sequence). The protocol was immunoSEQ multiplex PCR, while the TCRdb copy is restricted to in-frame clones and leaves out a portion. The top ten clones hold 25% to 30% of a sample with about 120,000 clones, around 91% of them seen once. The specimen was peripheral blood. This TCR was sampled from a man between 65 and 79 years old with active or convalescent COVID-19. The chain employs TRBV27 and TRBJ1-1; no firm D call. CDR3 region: CASSFRRVTEAFF. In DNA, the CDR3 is TGTGCCAGCAGTTTTCGCCGGGTCACTGAAGCTTTCTTT.